A single sample is the source of the 9 T cell receptor beta chains below, sequenced in a study of beta chain features in type 1 diabetes (dated by TCRdb to the late 2010s). General study outcomes and caveats: A moderate but significant shortening of TCRB CDR3 length was observed in type 1 diabetes patients in all four CD4+ subsets.

No antigen has been identified for these receptors. The library was produced with the immunoSEQ multiplex PCR assay. The High Capacity cDNA Reverse Transcription Kit was used to reverse transcribe all of the isolated RNA, meaning that expressed TCRB transcripts were what got sequenced. TCRdb limited this immuneACCESS table to in-frame rearrangements with V and J called. A share of clones is missing; checked studies link under half to unresolved V genes, and the rest is unexplained. Here the sample has over 150,000 clones; 6.5% to 10% occur a single time. The ten largest clones take up around 0.5% of the sample. Specimen: central memory CD4+ T cells from blood. Every receptor here comes from a woman aged 18 to 35 with type 1 diabetes.

The chain couples TRBV9 to TRBJ1-1, with D tentatively TRBD1 (6 bases). Looked up from germline, CDR1 is SGDLS and CDR2 is YYNGEE. The CDR3 runs 14 residues. Trimming shortened V by 2 bases and J by 1 base, and 9 bases separated the two germline ends. The CDR3 spells CASSVGASNTEAFF. The CDR3 nucleotides read TGTGCCAGCAGCGTGGGGGCGTCGAACACTGAAGCTTTCTTT.

V gene TRBV20-1 combines with J gene TRBJ2-5; the D is unclear. Germline CDR1 reads DFQATT; CDR2 reads SNEGSKA (reference sequence). The CDR3 is 11 amino acids. V was cut by 3 bases and J by 2 bases, with 4 bases left in between. The CDR3 DNA is TGCAGTGCTAGCTATCAAGAGACCCAGTACTTC. The encoded protein is CSASYQETQYF.

This clone was seen more than once but under ten times. The gene calls are TRBV27 and TRBJ2-4; 8 nucleotides line up with TRBD1. This CDR3 is built from 14 residues. V gave up 7 bases and J gave up 7 bases; unmatched junction bases: 9. The germline CDR1 and CDR2 sequences are MNHEY and SMNVEV (reference sequence). CDR3: CASTPRGPRNIQYF. The CDR3 nucleotides read TGTGCCAGCACTCCCAGGGGGCCGAGGAACATTCAGTACTTC.

As concerns this clone: The same CDR3 can be traced to other DNA sequences in this sample. This chain joins TRBV28 and TRBJ2-7; D call uncertain. The CDR3 is made up of 14 amino acids. V lost 1 base, J lost 0 bases, and 7 bases lay in between. In germline, CDR1 is MDHEN, CDR2 SYDVKM. The CDR3 is CASSLFGGSYEQYF. CDR3 DNA sequence: TGTGCCAGCAGTTTATTCGGCGGCTCCTACGAGCAGTACTTC.

This clone occurred a few times. The V and J genes are TRBV28 and TRBJ1-1; D gene unclear. The length of the CDR3 is 13 residues. Trimming stripped 6 bases from V and 4 bases from J, with 12 bases between. Looked up from germline, CDR1 is MDHEN and CDR2 is SYDVKM. The CDR3 sequence is CASSQKSGTEAFF. DNA of the CDR3: TGTGCCAGCAGCCAAAAGTCCGGCACTGAAGCTTTCTTT.

The V call is TRBV28, the J call TRBJ2-1, with 8 bases matching TRBD2. The CDR3 covers 13 residues. V was pared by 5 bases and J by 9 bases, with 6 bases of the junction left unmatched. CDR1 and CDR2 (germline): MDHEN, SYDVKM. Written as DNA, the CDR3 is TGTGCCAGCAGTCCGGGGACTAGAACTGAGCAGTTCTTC. Amino acids: CASSPGTRTEQFF. Full variable domain (missing parts from reference TRBV28 and TRBJ2-1): DVKVTQSSRYLVKRTGEKVFLECVQDMDHENMFWYRQDPGLGLRLIYFSYDVKMKEKGDIPEGYSVSREKKERFSLILESASTNQTSMYLCASSPGTRTEQFFGPGTRLTVL.

This clone turned up a few times. The V and J genes are TRBV7-3 and TRBJ2-1; 11 bases fit TRBD1. The CDR3 is 15 residues long. The germline CDR1 and CDR2 sequences are SGHTA and FQGTGA. The ends lost 6 bases at V and 10 bases at J; junction bases unmatched: 11. The CDR3 here is CASSRRTGGYGEQFF. CDR3 DNA: TGTGCCAGCAGTCGAAGGACAGGGGGCTATGGGGAGCAGTTCTTC.

At least ten counts were recorded for this clone. V gene TRBV14 combines with J gene TRBJ2-3; TRBD2 matches 11 bases. V gave up 3 bases and J gave up 3 bases; unmatched junction bases: 8. Germline CDR1 is SGHDN and CDR2 is FVKESK. This CDR3 comprises 17 residues. CDR3 DNA: TGTGCCAGCAGCCAGTACACTAGCGGGAGAGGTACAGATACGCAGTATTTT. Encoded protein: CASSQYTSGRGTDTQYF.

V gene TRBV7-2 combines with J gene TRBJ2-7; 9 positions match TRBD1. This CDR3 region has 16 residues. The V and J ends lost 1 base and 3 bases, in that order; junction bases with no gene match: 7. CDR1 and CDR2 (germline): SGHTA, FQGNSA. This CDR3 reads CASSLGILTGGYEQYF. The CDR3 DNA reads TGTGCCAGCAGCTTAGGGATCCTGACAGGGGGCTACGAGCAGTACTTC. The full variable domain, its missing parts supplied by reference TRBV7-2 and TRBJ2-7, is GAGVSQSPSNKVTEKGKDVELRCDPISGHTALYWYRQSLGQGLEFLIYFQGNSAPDKSGLPSDRFSAERTGGSVSTLTIQRTQQEDSAVYLCASSLGILTGGYEQYFGPGTRLTVT.